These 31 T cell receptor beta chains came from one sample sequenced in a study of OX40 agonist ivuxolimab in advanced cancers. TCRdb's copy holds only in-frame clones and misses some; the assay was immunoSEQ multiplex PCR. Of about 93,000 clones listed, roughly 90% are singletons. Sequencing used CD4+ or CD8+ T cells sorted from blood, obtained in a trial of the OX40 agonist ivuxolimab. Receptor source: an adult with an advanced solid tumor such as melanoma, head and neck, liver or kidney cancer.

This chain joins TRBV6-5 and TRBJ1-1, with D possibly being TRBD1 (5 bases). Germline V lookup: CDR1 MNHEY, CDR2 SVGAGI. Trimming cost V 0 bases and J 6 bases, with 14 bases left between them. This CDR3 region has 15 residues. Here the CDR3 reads CASSYSGYQGAEAFF. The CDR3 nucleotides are TGTGCCAGCAGTTACTCGGGCTACCAGGGCGCTGAAGCTTTCTTT.

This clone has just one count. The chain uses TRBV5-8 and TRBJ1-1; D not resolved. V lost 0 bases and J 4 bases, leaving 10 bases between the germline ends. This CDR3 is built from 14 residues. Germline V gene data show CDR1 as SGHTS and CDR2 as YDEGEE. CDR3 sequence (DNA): TGTGCCAGCAGCTTGGCCGTGGGTGGCACTGAAGCTTTCTTT. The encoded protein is CASSLAVGGTEAFF. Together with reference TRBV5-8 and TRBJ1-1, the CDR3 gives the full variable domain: EAGVTQSPTHLIKTRGQQATLRCSPISGHTSVYWYQQALGLGLQFLLWYDEGEERNRGNFPPRFSGRQFPNYSSELNVNALELEDSALYLCASSLAVGGTEAFFGQGTRLTVV.

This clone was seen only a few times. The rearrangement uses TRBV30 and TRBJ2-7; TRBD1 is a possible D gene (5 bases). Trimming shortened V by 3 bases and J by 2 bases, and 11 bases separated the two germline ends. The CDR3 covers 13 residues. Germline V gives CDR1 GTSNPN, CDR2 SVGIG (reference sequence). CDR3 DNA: TGTGCCTGGAGCTCGATAGGGGCCTACGAGCAGTACTTC. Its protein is CAWSSIGAYEQYF.

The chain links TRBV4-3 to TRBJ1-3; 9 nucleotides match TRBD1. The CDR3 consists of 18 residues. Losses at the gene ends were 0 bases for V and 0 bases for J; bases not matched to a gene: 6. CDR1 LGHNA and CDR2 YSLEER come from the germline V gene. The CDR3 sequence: CASSQDRGTGNSGNTIYF. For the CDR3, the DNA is TGCGCCAGCAGCCAAGATAGGGGGACAGGGAACTCTGGAAACACCATATATTTT.

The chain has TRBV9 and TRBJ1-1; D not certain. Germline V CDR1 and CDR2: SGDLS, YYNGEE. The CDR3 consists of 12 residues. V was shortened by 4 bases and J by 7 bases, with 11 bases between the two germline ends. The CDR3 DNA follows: TGTGCCAGCAGCCCGTCGTCTGGTGAAGCTTTCTTT. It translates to CASSPSSGEAFF. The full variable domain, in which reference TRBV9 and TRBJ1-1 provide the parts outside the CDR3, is DSGVTQTPKHLITATGQRVTLRCSPRSGDLSVYWYQQSLDQGLQFLIQYYNGEERAKGNILERFSAQQFPDLHSELNLSSLELGDSALYFCASSPSSGEAFFGQGTRLTVV.

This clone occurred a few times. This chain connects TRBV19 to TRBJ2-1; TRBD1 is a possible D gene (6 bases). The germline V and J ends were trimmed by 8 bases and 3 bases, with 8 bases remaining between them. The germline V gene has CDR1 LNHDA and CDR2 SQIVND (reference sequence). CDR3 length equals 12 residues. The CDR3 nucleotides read TGTGCCAGTCAACAGGGCTACAATGAGCAGTTCTTC. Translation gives CASQQGYNEQFF.

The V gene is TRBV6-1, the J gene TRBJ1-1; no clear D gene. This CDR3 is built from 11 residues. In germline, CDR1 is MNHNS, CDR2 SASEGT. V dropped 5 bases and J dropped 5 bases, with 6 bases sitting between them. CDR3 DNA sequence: TGTGCCAGCAGTAGAAATACTGAAGCTTTCTTT. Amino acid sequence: CASSRNTEAFF.

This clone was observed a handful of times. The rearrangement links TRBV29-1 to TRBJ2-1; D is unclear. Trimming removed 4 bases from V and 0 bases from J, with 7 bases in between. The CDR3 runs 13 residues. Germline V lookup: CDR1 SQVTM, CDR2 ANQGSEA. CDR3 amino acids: CSVAASSYNEQFF. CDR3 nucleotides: TGCAGCGTTGCAGCGAGCTCCTACAATGAGCAGTTCTTC.

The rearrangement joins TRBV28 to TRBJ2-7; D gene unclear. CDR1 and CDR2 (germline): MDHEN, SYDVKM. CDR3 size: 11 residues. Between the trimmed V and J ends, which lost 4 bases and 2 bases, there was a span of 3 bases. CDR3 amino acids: CASSSAYEQYF. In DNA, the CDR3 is TGTGCCAGCAGTTCCGCCTACGAGCAGTACTTC.

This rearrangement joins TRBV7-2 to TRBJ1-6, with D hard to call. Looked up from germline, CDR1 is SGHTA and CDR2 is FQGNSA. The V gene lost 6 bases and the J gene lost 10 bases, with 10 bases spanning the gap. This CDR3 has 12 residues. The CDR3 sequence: CASSSFNSPLHF. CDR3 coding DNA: TGTGCCAGCAGTAGTTTCAACTCACCCCTCCACTTT.

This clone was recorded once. The CDR3 DNA follows: TGTGCCATCAGTGACCTAGCGGGGGTCTCCTACAATGAGCAGTTCTTC. It codes for CAISDLAGVSYNEQFF. The rearrangement links TRBV10-3 to TRBJ2-1; 10 bases are a match to TRBD2. This CDR3 is 16 amino acids long. V lost 3 bases and J lost 0; bases outside the gene matches: 2. Germline values: CDR1 ENHRY, CDR2 SYGVKD.

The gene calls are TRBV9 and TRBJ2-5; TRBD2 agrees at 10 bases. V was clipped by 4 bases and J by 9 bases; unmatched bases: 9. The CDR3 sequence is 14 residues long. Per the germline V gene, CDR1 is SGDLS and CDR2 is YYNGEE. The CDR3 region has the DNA TGTGCCAGCAGCTCGGGACTAGCGTCAGGATCCCAGTACTTC. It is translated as CASSSGLASGSQYF.

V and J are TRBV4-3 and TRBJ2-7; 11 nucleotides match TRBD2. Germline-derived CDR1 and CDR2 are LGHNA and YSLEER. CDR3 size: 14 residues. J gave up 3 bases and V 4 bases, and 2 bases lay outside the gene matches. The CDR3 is CASSRGLAVYEQYF. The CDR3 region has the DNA TGCGCCAGCAGCCGGGGACTAGCGGTCTACGAGCAGTACTTC.

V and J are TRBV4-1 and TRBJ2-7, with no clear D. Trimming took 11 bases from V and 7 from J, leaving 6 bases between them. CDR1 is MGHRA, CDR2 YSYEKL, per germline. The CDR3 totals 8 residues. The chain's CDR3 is CAGREQYF. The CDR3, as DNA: TGCGCCGGACGGGAGCAGTACTTC.

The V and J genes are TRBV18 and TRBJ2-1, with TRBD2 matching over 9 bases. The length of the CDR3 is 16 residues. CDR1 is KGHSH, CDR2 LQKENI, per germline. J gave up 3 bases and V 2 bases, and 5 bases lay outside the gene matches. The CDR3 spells CASSPGAGGNYNEQFF. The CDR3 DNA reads TGTGCCAGCTCACCAGGGGCGGGAGGGAACTACAATGAGCAGTTCTTC.

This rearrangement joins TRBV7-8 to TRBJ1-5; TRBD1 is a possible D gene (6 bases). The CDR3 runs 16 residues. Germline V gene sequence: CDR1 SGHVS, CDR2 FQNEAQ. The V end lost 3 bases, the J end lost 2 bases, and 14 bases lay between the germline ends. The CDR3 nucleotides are TGTGCCAGCAGCTTCTTCGGGGGGCCGGGCAATCAGCCCCAGCATTTT. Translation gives CASSFFGGPGNQPQHF. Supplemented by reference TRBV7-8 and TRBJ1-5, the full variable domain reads GAGVSQSPRYKVAKRGQDVALRCDPISGHVSLFWYQQALGQGPEFLTYFQNEAQLDKSGLPSDRFFAERPEGSVSTLKIQRTQQEDSAVYLCASSFFGGPGNQPQHFGDGTRLSIL.

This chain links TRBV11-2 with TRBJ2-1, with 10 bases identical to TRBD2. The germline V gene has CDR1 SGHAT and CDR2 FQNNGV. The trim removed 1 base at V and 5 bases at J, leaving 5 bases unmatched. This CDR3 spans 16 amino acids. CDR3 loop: CASSLGRGTSDNEQFF. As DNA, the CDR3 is TGTGCCAGCAGCTTAGGAAGAGGGACTAGCGACAATGAGCAGTTCTTC.

The CDR3 loop is CAISESRGVNTEAFF. Written as DNA, the CDR3 is TGTGCCATCAGTGAGTCGAGGGGGGTGAACACTGAAGCTTTCTTT. The gene calls are TRBV10-3 and TRBJ1-1, with D tentatively TRBD1 (6 bases). Germline values: CDR1 ENHRY, CDR2 SYGVKD. CDR3 size: 15 residues. V lost 0 bases, J lost 0 bases, and 8 bases lay in between.

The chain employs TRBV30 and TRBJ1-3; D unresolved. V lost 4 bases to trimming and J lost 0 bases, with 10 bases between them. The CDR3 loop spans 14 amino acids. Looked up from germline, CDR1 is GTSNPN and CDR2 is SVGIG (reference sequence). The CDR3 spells CAWIRHLSGNTIYF. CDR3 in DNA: TGTGCCTGGATTAGACACCTCTCTGGAAACACCATATATTTT.

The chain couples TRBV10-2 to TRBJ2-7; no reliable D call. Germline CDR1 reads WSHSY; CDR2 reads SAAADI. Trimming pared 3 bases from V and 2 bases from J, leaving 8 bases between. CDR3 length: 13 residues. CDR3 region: CASSERSAYEQYF. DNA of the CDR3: TGCGCCAGCAGTGAAAGGTCCGCCTACGAGCAGTACTTC.

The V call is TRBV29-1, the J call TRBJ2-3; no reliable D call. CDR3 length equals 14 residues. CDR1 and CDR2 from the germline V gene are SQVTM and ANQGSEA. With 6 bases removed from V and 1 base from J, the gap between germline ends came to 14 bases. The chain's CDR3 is CSVEEQYRTDTQYF. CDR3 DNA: TGCAGCGTCGAGGAACAGTATCGCACAGATACGCAGTATTTT.

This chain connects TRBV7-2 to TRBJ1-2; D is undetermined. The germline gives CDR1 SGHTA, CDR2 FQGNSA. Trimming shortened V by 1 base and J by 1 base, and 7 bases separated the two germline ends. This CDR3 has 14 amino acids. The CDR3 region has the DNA TGTGCCAGCAGCTTAGACCGGGGTAACTATGGCTACACCTTC. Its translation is CASSLDRGNYGYTF.

This CDR3 reads CASSLPRDRMNQPQHF. DNA for the CDR3: TGTGCCAGTAGTTTACCCCGGGACAGGATGAATCAGCCCCAGCATTTT. The chain links TRBV19 to TRBJ1-5; 8 nucleotides line up with TRBD1. The CDR3 has 16 residues. The ends lost 5 bases at V and 4 bases at J; junction bases unmatched: 10. CDR1 and CDR2 (germline): LNHDA, SQIVND (reference sequence). Together with reference TRBV19 and TRBJ1-5, the CDR3 gives the full variable domain: DGGITQSPKYLFRKEGQNVTLSCEQNLNHDAMYWYRQDPGQGLRLIYYSQIVNDFQKGDIAEGYSVSREKKESFPLTVTSAQKNPTAFYLCASSLPRDRMNQPQHFGDGTRLSIL.

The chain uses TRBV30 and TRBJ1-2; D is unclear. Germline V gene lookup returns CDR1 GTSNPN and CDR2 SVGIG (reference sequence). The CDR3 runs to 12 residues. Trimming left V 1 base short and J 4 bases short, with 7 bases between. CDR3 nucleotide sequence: TGTGCCTGGAGTGGTGGTTTCTATGGCTACACCTTC. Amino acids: CAWSGGFYGYTF.

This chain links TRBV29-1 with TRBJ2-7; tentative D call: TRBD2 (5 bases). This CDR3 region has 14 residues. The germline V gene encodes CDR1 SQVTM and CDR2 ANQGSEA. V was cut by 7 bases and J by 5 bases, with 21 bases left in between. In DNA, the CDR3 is TGCAGCGACCCTTCGGGCGGCCCCGGGGACGAGCAGTACTTC. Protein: CSDPSGGPGDEQYF.

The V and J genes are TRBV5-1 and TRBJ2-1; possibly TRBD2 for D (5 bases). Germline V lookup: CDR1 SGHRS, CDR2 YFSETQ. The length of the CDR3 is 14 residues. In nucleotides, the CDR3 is TGCGCTACTAGAAATTTGTCTTCCTACAATGAGCAGTTCTTC. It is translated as CATRNLSSYNEQFF.

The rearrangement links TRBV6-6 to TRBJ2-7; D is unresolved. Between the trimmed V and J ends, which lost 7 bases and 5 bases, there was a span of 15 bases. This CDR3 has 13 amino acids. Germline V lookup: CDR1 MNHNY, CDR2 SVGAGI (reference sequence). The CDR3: CASTSLWGNEQYF. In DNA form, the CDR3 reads TGTGCCAGCACCTCCCTATGGGGAAACGAGCAGTACTTC.

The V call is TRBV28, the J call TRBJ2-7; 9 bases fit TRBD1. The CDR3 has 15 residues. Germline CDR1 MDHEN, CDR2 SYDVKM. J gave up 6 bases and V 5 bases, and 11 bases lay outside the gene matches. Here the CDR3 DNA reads TGTGCCAGCAGTCTATCCGGGACAGGGTTGGTCGAGCAGTACTTC. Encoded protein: CASSLSGTGLVEQYF.

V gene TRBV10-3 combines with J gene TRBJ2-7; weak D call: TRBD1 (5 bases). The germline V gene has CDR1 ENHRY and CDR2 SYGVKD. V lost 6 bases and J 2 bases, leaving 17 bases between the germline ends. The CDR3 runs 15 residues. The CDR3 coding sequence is TGTGCCATCAGGGGGCGCGTTGAAACGACCTACGAGCAGTACTTC. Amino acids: CAIRGRVETTYEQYF.

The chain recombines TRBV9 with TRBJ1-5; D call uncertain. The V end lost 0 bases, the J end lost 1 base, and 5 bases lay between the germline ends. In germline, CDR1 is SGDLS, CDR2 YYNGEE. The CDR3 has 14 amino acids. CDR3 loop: CASSVGESNQPQHF. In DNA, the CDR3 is TGTGCCAGCAGCGTAGGGGAGAGCAATCAGCCCCAGCATTTT. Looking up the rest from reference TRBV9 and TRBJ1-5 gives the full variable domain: DSGVTQTPKHLITATGQRVTLRCSPRSGDLSVYWYQQSLDQGLQFLIQYYNGEERAKGNILERFSAQQFPDLHSELNLSSLELGDSALYFCASSVGESNQPQHFGDGTRLSIL.

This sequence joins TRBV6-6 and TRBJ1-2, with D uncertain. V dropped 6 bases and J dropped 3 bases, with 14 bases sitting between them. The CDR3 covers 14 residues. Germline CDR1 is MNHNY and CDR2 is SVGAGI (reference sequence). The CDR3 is CASSDSRKDYGYTF. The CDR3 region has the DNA TGTGCCAGCAGCGACTCCCGGAAGGACTATGGCTACACCTTC.